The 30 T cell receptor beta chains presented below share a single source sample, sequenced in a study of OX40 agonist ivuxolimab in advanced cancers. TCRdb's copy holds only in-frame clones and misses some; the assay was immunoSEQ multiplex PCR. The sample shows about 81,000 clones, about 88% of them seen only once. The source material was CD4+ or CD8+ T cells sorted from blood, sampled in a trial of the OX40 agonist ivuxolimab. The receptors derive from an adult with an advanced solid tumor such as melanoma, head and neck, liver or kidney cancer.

The CDR3 reads CASSRQTNTEAFF. For the CDR3, the DNA is TGTGCCAGCTCACGACAGACGAACACTGAAGCTTTCTTT. The V call is TRBV18, the J call TRBJ1-1; D is possibly TRBD1 (5 bases). Trimming took 4 bases from V and 1 from J, leaving 7 bases between them. CDR1 and CDR2 from the germline V gene are KGHSH and LQKENI. This CDR3 has 13 residues.

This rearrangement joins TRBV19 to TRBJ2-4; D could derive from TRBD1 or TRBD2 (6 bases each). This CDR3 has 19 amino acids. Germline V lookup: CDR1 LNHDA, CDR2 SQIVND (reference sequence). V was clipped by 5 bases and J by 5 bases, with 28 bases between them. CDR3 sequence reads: CASSVRSVVGGLRQNIQYF. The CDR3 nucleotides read TGTGCCAGTAGTGTGCGGTCCGTAGTGGGGGGCCTAAGGCAAAACATTCAGTACTTC.

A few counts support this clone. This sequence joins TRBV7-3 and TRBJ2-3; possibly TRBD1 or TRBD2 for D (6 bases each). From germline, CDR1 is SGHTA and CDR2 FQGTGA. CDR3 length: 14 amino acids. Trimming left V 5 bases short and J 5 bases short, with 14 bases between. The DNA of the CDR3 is TGTGCCAGCAGCACCCGGGGGCCTCAAGATACGCAGTATTTT. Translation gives CASSTRGPQDTQYF. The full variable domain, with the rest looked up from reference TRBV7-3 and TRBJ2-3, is GAGVSQTPSNKVTEKGKYVELRCDPISGHTALYWYRQSLGQGPEFLIYFQGTGAADDSGLPNDRFFAVRPEGSVSTLKIQRTERGDSAVYLCASSTRGPQDTQYFGPGTRLTVL.

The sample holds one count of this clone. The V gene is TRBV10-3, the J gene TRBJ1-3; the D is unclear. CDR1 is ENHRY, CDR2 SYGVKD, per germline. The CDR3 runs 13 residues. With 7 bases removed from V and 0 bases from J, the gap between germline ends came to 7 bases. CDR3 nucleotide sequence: TGTGCCATCAAGTCTAACTCTGGAAACACCATATATTTT. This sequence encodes CAIKSNSGNTIYF.

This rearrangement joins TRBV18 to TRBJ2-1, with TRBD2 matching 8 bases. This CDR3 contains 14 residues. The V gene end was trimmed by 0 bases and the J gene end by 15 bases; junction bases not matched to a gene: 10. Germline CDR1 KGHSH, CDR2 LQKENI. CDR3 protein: CASSPPTGGGSRFF. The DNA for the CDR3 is TGTGCCAGCTCACCACCTACCGGGGGGGGGTCCCGGTTCTTC.

The CDR3 here is CASSRPYSEIDGYTF. The CDR3 DNA sequence: TGTGCCAGCAGCCGACCTTACTCCGAGATCGATGGCTACACCTTC. V usage is TRBV7-9 and J usage is TRBJ1-2; the D is unclear. Germline CDR1 and CDR2: SEHNR and FQNEAQ (reference sequence). V was pared by 5 bases and J by 6 bases, with 19 bases between. The CDR3 totals 15 residues.

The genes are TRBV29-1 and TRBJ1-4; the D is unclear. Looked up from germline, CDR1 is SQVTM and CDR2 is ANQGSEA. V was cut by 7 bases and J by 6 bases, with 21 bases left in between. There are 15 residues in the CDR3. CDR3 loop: CSATTRAKWDEKLFF. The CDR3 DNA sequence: TGCAGCGCCACCACAAGGGCGAAATGGGATGAAAAACTGTTTTTT.

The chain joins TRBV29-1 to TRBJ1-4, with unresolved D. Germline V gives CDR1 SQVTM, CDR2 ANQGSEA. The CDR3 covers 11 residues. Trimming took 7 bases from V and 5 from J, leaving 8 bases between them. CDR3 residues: CSAKLNEKLFF. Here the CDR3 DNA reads TGCAGCGCAAAACTAAATGAAAAACTGTTTTTT.

The CDR3 region is CASSTDTGLQYF. CDR3 sequence (DNA): TGTGCCAGCAGTACTGATACAGGGTTACAGTACTTC. The rearrangement joins TRBV6-6 to TRBJ2-4; D may be TRBD1 (6 bases). V shed 5 bases and J shed 13 bases, with 15 bases lying between them. Germline V gene lookup returns CDR1 MNHNY and CDR2 SVGAGI (reference sequence). The CDR3 length is 12 residues.

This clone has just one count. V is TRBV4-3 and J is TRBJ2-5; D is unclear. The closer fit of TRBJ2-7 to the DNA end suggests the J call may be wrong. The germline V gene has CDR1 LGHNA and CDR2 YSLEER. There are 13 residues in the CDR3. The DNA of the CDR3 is TGCGCCAGCAGCCGCAAGGGTTCCTACGAGCAGTACTTC. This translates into CASSRKGSYEQYF.

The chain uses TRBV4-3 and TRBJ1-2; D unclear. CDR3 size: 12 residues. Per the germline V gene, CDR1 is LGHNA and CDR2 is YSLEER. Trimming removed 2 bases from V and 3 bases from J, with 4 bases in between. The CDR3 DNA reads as TGCGCCAGCAGCCAAATGGACTATGGCTACACCTTC. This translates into CASSQMDYGYTF.

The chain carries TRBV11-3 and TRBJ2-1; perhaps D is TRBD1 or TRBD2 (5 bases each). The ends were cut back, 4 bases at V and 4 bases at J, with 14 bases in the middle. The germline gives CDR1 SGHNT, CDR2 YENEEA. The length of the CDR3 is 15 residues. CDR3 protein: CASSSTDGAYNEQFF. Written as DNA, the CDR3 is TGTGCCAGCAGCTCGACGGACGGGGCGTACAATGAGCAGTTCTTC.

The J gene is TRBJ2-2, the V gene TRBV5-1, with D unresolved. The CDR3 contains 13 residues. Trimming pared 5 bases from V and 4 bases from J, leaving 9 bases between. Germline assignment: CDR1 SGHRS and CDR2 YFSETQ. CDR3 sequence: CASSSALTGELFF. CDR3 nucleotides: TGCGCCAGCAGTTCAGCACTCACCGGGGAGCTGTTTTTT.

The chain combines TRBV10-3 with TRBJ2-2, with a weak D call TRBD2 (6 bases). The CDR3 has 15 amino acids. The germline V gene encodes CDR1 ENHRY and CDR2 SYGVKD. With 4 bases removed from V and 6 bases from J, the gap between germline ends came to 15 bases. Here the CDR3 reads CAISGGLGAPGELFF. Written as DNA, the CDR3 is TGTGCCATCAGTGGGGGACTCGGGGCCCCCGGGGAGCTGTTTTTT.

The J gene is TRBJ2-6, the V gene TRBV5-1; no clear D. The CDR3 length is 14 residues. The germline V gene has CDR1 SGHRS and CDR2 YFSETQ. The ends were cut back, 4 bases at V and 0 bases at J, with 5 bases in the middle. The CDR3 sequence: CASSPGSGANVLTF. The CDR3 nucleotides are TGCGCCAGCAGCCCGGGCTCTGGGGCCAACGTCCTGACTTTC.

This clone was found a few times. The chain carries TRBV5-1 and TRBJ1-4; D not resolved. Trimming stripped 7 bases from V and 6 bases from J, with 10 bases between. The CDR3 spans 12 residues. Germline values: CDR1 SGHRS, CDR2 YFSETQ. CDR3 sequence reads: CASGLSDEKLFF. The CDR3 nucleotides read TGCGCCAGCGGACTGTCAGATGAAAAACTGTTTTTT. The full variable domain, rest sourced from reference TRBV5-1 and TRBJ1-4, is KAGVTQTPRYLIKTRGQQVTLSCSPISGHRSVSWYQQTPGQGLQFLFEYFSETQRNKGNFPGRFSGRQFSNSRSEMNVSTLELGDSALYLCASGLSDEKLFFGSGTQLSVL.

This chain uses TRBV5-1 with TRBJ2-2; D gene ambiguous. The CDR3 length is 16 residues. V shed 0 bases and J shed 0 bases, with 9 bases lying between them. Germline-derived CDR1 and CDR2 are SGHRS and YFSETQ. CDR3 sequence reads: CASSLATLSNTGELFF. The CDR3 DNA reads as TGCGCCAGCAGCTTGGCAACTTTATCGAACACCGGGGAGCTGTTTTTT.

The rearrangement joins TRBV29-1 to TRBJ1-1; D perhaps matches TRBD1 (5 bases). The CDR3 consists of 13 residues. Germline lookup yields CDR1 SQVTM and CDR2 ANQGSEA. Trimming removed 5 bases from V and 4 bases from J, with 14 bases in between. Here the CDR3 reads CSVSGGRGTEAFF. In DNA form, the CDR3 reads TGCAGCGTTTCGGGGGGAAGGGGCACTGAAGCTTTCTTT.

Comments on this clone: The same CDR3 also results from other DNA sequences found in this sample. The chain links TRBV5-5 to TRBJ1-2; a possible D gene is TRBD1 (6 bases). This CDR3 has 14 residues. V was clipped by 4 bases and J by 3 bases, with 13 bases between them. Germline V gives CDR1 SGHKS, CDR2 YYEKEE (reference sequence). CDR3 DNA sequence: TGTGCCAGCAGCCCCCAGGGGTTGGACTATGGCTACACCTTC. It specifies CASSPQGLDYGYTF.

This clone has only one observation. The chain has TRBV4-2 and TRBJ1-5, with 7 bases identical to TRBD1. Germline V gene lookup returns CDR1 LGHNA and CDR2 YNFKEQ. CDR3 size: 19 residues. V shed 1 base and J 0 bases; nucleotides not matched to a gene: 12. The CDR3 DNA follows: TGTGCCAGCAGCCAAGGAATTGGGGACAGCAGATATAGCAATCAGCCCCAGCATTTT. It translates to CASSQGIGDSRYSNQPQHF.

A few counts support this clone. CDR3 in DNA: TGTGCCAGCTCACCTAACACAAACACTGAAGCTTTCTTT. It is translated as CASSPNTNTEAFF. The V and J genes are TRBV18 and TRBJ1-1; D remains ambiguous. V lost 3 bases, J lost 2 bases, and 7 bases lay in between. Per the germline V gene, CDR1 is KGHSH and CDR2 is LQKENI. CDR3 size: 13 residues.

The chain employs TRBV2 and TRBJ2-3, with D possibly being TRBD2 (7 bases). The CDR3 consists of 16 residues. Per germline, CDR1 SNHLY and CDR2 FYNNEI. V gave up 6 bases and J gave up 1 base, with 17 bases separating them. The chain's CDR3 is CASSGSGGARTDTQYF. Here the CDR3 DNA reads TGTGCCAGCAGCGGTAGTGGGGGGGCCCGCACAGATACGCAGTATTTT.

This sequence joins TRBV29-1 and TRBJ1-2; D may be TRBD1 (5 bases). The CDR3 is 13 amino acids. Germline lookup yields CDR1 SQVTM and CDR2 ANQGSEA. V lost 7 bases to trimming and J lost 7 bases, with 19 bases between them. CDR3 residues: CSAPGLGARGYTF. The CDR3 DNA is TGCAGCGCCCCCGGTTTAGGGGCTCGTGGCTACACCTTC.

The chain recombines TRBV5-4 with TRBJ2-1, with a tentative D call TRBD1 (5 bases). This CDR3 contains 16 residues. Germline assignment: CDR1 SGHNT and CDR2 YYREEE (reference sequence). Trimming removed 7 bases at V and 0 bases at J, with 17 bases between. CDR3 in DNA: TGTGCCAGCGCACCCGCCCCAGGGAACTCCTACAATGAGCAGTTCTTC. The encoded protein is CASAPAPGNSYNEQFF.

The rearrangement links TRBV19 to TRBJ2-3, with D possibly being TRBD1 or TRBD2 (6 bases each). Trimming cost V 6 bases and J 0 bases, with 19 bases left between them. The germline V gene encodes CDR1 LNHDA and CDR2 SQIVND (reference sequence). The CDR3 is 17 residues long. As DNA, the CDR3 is TGTGCCAGTAGGGATCGTGGGGGGCACTCTAGCACAGATACGCAGTATTTT. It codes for CASRDRGGHSSTDTQYF.

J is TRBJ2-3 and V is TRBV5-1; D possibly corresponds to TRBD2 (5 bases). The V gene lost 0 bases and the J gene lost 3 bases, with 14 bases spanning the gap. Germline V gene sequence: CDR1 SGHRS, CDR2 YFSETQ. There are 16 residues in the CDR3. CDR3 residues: CASSLGAGGGTDTQYF. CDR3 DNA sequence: TGCGCCAGCAGCTTGGGTGCGGGCGGCGGGACAGATACGCAGTATTTT.

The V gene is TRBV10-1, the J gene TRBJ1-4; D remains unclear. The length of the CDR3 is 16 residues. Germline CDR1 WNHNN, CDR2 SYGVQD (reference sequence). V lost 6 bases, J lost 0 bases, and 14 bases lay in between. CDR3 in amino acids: CASSPGRSATNEKLFF. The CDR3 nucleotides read TGCGCCAGCAGCCCCGGGAGGAGTGCAACTAATGAAAAACTGTTTTTT.

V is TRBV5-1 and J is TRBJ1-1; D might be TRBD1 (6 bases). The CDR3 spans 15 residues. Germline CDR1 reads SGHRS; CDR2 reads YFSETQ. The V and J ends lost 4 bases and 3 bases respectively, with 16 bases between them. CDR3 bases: TGCGCCAGCAGCGACCAGACGGGGGGCCACACTGAAGCTTTCTTT. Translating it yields CASSDQTGGHTEAFF.

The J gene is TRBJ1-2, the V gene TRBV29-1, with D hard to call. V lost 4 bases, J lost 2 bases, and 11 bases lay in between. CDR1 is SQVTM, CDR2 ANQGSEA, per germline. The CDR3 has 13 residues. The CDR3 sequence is CSVGQRMNYGYTF. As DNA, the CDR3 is TGCAGCGTTGGGCAGAGAATGAACTATGGCTACACCTTC.

The CDR3 here is CASSYSRVANEKLFF. CDR3 nucleotides: TGTGCCAGCAGTTACTCGAGGGTGGCTAATGAAAAACTGTTTTTT. The V call is TRBV6-5, the J call TRBJ1-4; D remains unclear. The CDR3 consists of 15 residues. Trimming pared 0 bases from V and 3 bases from J, leaving 8 bases between. Germline V gene sequence: CDR1 MNHEY, CDR2 SVGAGI.